One T cell receptor beta chain is described in this entry. Germline V lookup: CDR1 SQVTM, CDR2 ANQGSEA. The V gene end was trimmed by 7 bases and the J gene end by 4 bases; junction bases not matched to a gene: 6. The CDR3 spans 14 residues. Study processing details: Nucleated cell number was recorded as an estimate derived from reference gene primer amplification. The repertoire was sequenced with immunoSEQ multiplex PCR; TCRdb's copy has only in-frame clones and lacks some. V and J calls and clone size are those listed in that table; D and trimming were worked out from the DNA. Altogether under 250,000 clones are present, roughly nine tenths being singletons, with the ten largest covering roughly 0.7%. The data originate from a study of blood T cell repertoires in COVID-19. As for the study in general: The United States, Italy and Spain were the sources of the acute and convalescent COVID-19 samples. From T cells, B-cell-depleted T cells, or PBMCs came the material, which was cDNA or gDNA.

The V and J genes are TRBV29-1 and TRBJ2-5; 13 bases line up with TRBD2. The source is a man aged 35 to 55 with acute or convalescent COVID-19. The sequencing sample was made of peripheral blood. In DNA, the CDR3 is TGCAGCGCCACTAGCGGGGGGGCCCCAGAGACCCAGTACTTC. Protein: CSATSGGAPETQYF.